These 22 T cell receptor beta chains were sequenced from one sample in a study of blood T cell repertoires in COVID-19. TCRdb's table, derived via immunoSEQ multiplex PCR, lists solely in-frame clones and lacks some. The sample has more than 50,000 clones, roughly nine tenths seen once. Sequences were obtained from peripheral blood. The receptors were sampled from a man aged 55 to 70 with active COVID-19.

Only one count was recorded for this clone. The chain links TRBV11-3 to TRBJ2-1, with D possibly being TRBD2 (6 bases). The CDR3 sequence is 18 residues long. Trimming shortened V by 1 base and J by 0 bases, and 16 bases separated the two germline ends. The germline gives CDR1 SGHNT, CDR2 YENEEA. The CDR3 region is CASSLAALNGSSYNEQFF. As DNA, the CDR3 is TGTGCCAGCAGCTTAGCTGCCCTTAACGGGAGCTCCTACAATGAGCAGTTCTTC.

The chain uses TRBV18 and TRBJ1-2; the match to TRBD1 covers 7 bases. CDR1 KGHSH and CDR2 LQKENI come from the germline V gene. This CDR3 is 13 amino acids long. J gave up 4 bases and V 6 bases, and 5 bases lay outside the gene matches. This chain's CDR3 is CASSLQGSYGYTF. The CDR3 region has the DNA TGTGCCAGCTCTCTACAGGGGTCCTATGGCTACACCTTC. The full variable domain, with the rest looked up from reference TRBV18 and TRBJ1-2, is NAGVMQNPRHLVRRRGQEARLRCSPMKGHSHVYWYRQLPEEGLKFMVYLQKENIIDESGMPKERFSAEFPKEGPSILRIQQVVRGDSAAYFCASSLQGSYGYTFGSGTRLTVV.

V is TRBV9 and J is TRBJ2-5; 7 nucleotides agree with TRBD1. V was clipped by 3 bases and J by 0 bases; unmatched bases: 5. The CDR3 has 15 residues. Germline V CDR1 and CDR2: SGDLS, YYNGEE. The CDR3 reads CASSASTGYQETQYF. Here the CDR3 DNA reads TGTGCCAGCAGCGCGTCGACAGGGTACCAAGAGACCCAGTACTTC. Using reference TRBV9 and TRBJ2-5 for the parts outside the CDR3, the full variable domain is DSGVTQTPKHLITATGQRVTLRCSPRSGDLSVYWYQQSLDQGLQFLIQYYNGEERAKGNILERFSAQQFPDLHSELNLSSLELGDSALYFCASSASTGYQETQYFGPGTRLLVL.

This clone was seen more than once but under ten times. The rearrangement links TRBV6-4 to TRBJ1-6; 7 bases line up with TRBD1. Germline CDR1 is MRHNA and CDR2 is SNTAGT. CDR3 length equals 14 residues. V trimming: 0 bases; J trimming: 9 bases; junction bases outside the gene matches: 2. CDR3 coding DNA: TGTGCCAGCAGTGACTCCAGGGGGACTTCACCCCTCCACTTT. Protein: CASSDSRGTSPLHF.

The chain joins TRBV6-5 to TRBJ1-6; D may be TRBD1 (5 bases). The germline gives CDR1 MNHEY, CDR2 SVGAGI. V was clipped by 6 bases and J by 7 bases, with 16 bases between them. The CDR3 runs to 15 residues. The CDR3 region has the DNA TGTGCCAGCAGCGGACGGAGGGGCGTAAATTCACCCCTCCACTTT. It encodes CASSGRRGVNSPLHF.

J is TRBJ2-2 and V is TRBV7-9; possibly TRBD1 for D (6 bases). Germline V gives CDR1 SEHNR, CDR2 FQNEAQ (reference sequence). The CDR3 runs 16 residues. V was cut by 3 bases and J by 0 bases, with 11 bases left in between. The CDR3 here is CASSLSGAPNTGELFF. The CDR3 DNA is TGTGCCAGCAGCTTGTCAGGGGCCCCGAACACCGGGGAGCTGTTTTTT. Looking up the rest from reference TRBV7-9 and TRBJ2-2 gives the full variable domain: DTGVSQNPRHKITKRGQNVTFRCDPISEHNRLYWYRQTLGQGPEFLTYFQNEAQLEKSRLLSDRFSAERPKGSFSTLEIQRTEQGDSAMYLCASSLSGAPNTGELFFGEGSRLTVL.

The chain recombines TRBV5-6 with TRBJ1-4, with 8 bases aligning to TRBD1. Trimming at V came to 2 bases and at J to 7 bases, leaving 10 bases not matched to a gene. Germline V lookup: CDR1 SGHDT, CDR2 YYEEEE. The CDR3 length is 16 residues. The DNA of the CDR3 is TGTGCCAGCAGCTTCTGGACAGGGTGGGGGAGTGAAAAACTGTTTTTT. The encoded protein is CASSFWTGWGSEKLFF.

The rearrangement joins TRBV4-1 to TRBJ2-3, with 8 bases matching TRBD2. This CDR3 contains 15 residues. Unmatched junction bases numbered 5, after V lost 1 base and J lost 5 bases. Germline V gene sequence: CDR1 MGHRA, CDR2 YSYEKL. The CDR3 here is CASSQGAGAVDTQYF. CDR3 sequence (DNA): TGCGCCAGCAGCCAAGGAGCGGGAGCGGTAGATACGCAGTATTTT.

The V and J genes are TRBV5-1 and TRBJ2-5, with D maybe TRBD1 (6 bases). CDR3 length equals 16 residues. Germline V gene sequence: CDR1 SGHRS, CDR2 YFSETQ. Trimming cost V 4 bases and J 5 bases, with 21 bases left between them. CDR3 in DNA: TGCGCCAGCAGCAGATCGACAGGCACGGTGAAGGAGACCCAGTACTTC. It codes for CASSRSTGTVKETQYF.

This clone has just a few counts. CDR3 protein: CASSASGRVLEQYF. The CDR3 DNA is TGTGCCAGCTCAGCCAGCGGGAGAGTCCTCGAGCAGTACTTC. The chain is built from TRBV18 and TRBJ2-7; 8 nucleotides align to TRBD2. This CDR3 spans 14 amino acids. Germline V lookup: CDR1 KGHSH, CDR2 LQKENI. V shed 5 bases, J shed 6 bases, and the junction held 9 bases outside the gene matches.

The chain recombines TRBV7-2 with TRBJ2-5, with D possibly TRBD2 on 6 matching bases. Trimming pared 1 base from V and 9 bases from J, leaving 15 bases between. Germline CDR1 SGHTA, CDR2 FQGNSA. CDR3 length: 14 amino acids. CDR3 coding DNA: TGTGCCAGCAGCTTAGGGGTGGGAGGTCCATCCCAGTACTTC. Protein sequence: CASSLGVGGPSQYF.

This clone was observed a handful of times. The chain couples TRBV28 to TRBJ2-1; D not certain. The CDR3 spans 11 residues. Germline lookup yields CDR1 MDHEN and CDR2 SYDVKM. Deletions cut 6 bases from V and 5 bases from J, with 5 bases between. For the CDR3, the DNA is TGTGCCAGCAGGAGCGACAATGAGCAGTTCTTC. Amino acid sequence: CASRSDNEQFF.

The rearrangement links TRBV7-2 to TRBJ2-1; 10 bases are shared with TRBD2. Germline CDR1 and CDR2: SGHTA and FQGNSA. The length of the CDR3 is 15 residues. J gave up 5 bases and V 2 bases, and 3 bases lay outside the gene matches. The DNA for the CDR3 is TGTGCCAGCAGCTTAAGCGGGAGGGCCCACAATGAGCAGTTCTTC. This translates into CASSLSGRAHNEQFF.

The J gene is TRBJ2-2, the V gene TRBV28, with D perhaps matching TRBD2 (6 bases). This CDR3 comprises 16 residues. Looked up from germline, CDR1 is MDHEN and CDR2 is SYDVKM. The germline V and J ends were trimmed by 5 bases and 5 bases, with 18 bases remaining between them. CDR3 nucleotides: TGTGCCAGCAGTGCTGGGACTTTATGGCGGACCGGGGAGCTGTTTTTT. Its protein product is CASSAGTLWRTGELFF.

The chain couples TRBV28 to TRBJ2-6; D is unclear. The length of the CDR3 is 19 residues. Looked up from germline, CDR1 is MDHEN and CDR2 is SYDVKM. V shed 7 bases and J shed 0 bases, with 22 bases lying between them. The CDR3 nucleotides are TGTGCCAGCACTCACCCGAGGCGGCAACAAGGCTCTGGGGCCAACGTCCTGACTTTC. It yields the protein CASTHPRRQQGSGANVLTF.

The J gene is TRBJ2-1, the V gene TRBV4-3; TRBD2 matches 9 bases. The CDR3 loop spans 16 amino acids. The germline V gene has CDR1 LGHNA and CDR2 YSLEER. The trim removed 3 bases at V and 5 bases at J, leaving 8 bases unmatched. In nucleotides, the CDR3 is TGCGCCAGCAGCCAGGTTAGCGGGAGCGGCGACAATGAGCAGTTCTTC. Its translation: CASSQVSGSGDNEQFF.

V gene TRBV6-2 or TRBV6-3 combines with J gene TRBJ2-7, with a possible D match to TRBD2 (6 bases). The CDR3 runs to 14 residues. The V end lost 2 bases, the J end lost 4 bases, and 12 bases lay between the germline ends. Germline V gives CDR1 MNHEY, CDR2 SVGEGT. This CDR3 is CASSYGGAGYEQYF. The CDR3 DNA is TGTGCCAGCAGTTACGGCGGGGCAGGGTACGAGCAGTACTTC.

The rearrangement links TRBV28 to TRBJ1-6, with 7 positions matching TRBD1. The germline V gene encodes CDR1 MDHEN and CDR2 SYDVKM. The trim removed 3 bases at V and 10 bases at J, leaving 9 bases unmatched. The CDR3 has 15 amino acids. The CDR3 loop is CASSFQQGTKSPLHF. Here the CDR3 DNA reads TGTGCCAGCAGTTTCCAACAGGGGACGAAGTCACCCCTCCACTTT.

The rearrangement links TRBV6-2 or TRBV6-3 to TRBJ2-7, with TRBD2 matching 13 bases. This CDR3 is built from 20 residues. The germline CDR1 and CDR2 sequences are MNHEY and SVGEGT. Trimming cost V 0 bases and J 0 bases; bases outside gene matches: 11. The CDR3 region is CASSYSEGTSGDPYSYEQYF. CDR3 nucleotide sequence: TGTGCCAGCAGTTACTCGGAGGGGACTAGCGGGGACCCCTACTCCTACGAGCAGTACTTC.

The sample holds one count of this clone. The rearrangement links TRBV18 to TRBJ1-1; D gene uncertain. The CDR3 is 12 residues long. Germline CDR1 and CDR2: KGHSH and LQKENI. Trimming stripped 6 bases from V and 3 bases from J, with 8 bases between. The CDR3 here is CASSRVDTEAFF. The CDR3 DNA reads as TGTGCCAGCTCCCGGGTAGACACTGAAGCTTTCTTT.

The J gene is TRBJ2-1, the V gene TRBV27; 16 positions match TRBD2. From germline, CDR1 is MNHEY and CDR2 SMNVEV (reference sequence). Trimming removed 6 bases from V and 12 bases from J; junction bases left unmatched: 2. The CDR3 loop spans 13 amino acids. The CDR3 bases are TGTGCCAGCAGCGGGACTAGCGGGAGGGTGCAGTTCTTC. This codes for CASSGTSGRVQFF.

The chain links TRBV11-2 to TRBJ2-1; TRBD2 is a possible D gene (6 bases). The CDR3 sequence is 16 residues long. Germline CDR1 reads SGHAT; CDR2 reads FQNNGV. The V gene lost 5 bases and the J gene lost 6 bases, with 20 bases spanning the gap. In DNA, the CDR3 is TGTGCCAGCAGCCCCGTTGCCGCCTCCGGGAGCAATGAGCAGTTCTTC. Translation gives CASSPVAASGSNEQFF.